Following are 3 T cell receptor beta chains from one sample sequenced in a study of blood T cells in healthy people across ages. Through a sample-barcoded 5' primer and a J-beta primer mix, a second PCR was run for about 6 to 12 cycles. TCRdb re-called the 5' RACE reads with MiXCR, one entry per CDR3 protein. The sample comprises hundreds of thousands of distinct CDR3 sequences, around 45% of which are singletons, and about 21% rests with the top ten. The specimen was blood. The receptors shown here come from a man aged 60 to 69 in good health.

In its sample, this clonotype was seen a few times. This chain uses TRBV6-5 with TRBJ2-3; 9 bases match TRBD1. The V gene end was trimmed by 6 bases and the J gene end by 6 bases; junction bases not matched to a gene: 13. The CDR3 is made up of 16 amino acids. CDR1 and CDR2 (germline): MNHEY, SVGAGI. The CDR3 protein is CASRAGQGRVLDTQYF. The CDR3 DNA reads TGTGCCAGCAGAGCCGGACAGGGGAGGGTTTTGGATACGCAGTATTTT.

This clonotype was observed a few times. The chain combines TRBV6-2 or TRBV6-3 with TRBJ2-7; D ambiguous. The germline gives CDR1 MNHEY, CDR2 SVGEGT. This CDR3 has 13 amino acids. Trimming stripped 6 bases from V and 2 bases from J, with 11 bases between. CDR3 DNA sequence: TGTGCCAGCAGAATGGCAGTACCCTACGAGCAGTACTTC. Translation: CASRMAVPYEQYF.

The V gene is TRBV20-1, the J gene TRBJ1-4, with TRBD1 matching 12 bases. CDR1 and CDR2 from the germline V gene are DFQATT and SNEGSKA (reference sequence). Trimming cost V 4 bases and J 8 bases; bases outside gene matches: 11. The CDR3 totals 16 residues. The CDR3 is CSATPGQGARGEKLFF. The CDR3 nucleotides are TGCAGTGCTACTCCGGGACAGGGGGCGCGTGGAGAAAAACTGTTTTTT.